This passage covers 14 T cell receptor beta chains from one sample sequenced in a study of cytomegalovirus exposure and HLA in healthy donors. The primer mix had 60 Vbeta and 13 Jbeta primers. Produced via immunoSEQ multiplex PCR; TCRdb's table is partial and in-frame only. The sample carries some 70,000 clones, 70% to 80% recorded once. Sequences were obtained from PBMCs. Receptor source: a man younger than 35 in good health and CMV-seropositive.

The rearrangement joins TRBV29-1 to TRBJ2-2, with 13 nucleotides matching TRBD2. The germline CDR1 and CDR2 sequences are SQVTM and ANQGSEA. The CDR3 length is 16 residues. Unmatched junction bases numbered 7, after V lost 5 bases and J lost 4 bases. This CDR3 reads CSVRTSGSSVTGELFF. DNA of the CDR3: TGCAGCGTTAGGACTAGCGGGAGCTCAGTCACCGGGGAGCTGTTTTTT.

About this clone itself: Other DNA sequences within the sample encode an identical CDR3. V and J are TRBV29-1 and TRBJ1-2, with a weak D call TRBD1 (6 bases). Deletions cut 2 bases from V and 4 bases from J, with 8 bases between. The CDR3 sequence is 12 residues long. Per the germline V gene, CDR1 is SQVTM and CDR2 is ANQGSEA. This CDR3 is CSVETGTYGYTF. Here the CDR3 DNA reads TGCAGCGTTGAAACAGGGACCTATGGCTACACCTTC.

The rearrangement links TRBV10-1 to TRBJ1-2; the D is unclear. The ends were cut back, 0 bases at V and 5 bases at J, with 7 bases in the middle. There are 13 residues in the CDR3. Germline loops: CDR1 WNHNN, CDR2 SYGVQD (reference sequence). The CDR3 DNA reads TGCGCCAGCAGTGAGTCGATCGGGTATGGCTACACCTTC. Its protein is CASSESIGYGYTF.

The V call is TRBV5-4, the J call TRBJ1-1; D ambiguous. Germline loops: CDR1 SGHNT, CDR2 YYREEE (reference sequence). With 7 bases removed from V and 0 bases from J, the gap between germline ends came to 13 bases. This CDR3 region has 14 residues. CDR3 residues: CASSPSAVNTEAFF. The DNA of the CDR3 is TGTGCCAGCTCCCCGTCCGCGGTGAACACTGAAGCTTTCTTT.

This chain links TRBV6-5 with TRBJ1-1, with D possibly matching TRBD1 (6 bases). CDR1 and CDR2 (germline): MNHEY, SVGAGI. Between the trimmed V and J ends, which lost 3 bases and 3 bases, there was a span of 11 bases. The CDR3 consists of 14 residues. The CDR3 sequence is CASSYWSGDTEAFF. As DNA, the CDR3 is TGTGCCAGCAGTTATTGGTCAGGGGACACTGAAGCTTTCTTT.

The chain uses TRBV30 and TRBJ2-5, with 9 bases matching TRBD2. The CDR3 runs to 15 residues. Germline V gene data show CDR1 as GTSNPN and CDR2 as SVGIG (reference sequence). V lost 0 bases to trimming and J lost 4 bases; unmatched junction nucleotides: 6. The CDR3 DNA reads TGTGCCTGGAGTGTTGGGGCGGGAGGGCCAGAGACCCAGTACTTC. As protein: CAWSVGAGGPETQYF.

V gene TRBV30 combines with J gene TRBJ1-2; the match to TRBD1 covers 10 bases. The CDR3 sequence is 13 residues long. The germline gives CDR1 GTSNPN, CDR2 SVGIG (reference sequence). V dropped 1 base and J dropped 8; count of bases not matched to a gene: 4. CDR3 region: CAWSAGTGAGYTF. The CDR3 DNA reads TGTGCCTGGAGTGCAGGGACAGGGGCCGGCTACACCTTC.

The chain has TRBV4-2 and TRBJ2-1, with D uncertain. The V end was cut by 4 bases, the J end by 8 bases, with 9 bases between. The germline gives CDR1 LGHNA, CDR2 YNFKEQ. The CDR3 sequence is 12 residues long. CDR3 nucleotide sequence: TGTGCCAGCAGCCCCCCCGGTGATGAGCAGTTCTTC. Translating it yields CASSPPGDEQFF.

This sequence joins TRBV15 and TRBJ2-3; TRBD1 aligns across 7 bases. The V and J ends lost 3 bases and 4 bases, in that order; junction bases with no gene match: 13. The CDR3 runs to 17 residues. The V gene's germline CDR1 is LNHNV and CDR2 YYDKDF (reference sequence). CDR3 coding DNA: TGTGCCACCAGCAGGATCAGTACAGGGCAGGGGGCAGATACGCAGTATTTT. Its translation: CATSRISTGQGADTQYF.

The chain has TRBV4-1 and TRBJ1-1, with D unresolved. Trimming stripped 1 base from V and 5 bases from J, with 8 bases between. CDR3 length equals 13 residues. The germline CDR1 and CDR2 sequences are MGHRA and YSYEKL. The CDR3 sequence: CASSQGTVTEAFF. CDR3 sequence (DNA): TGCGCCAGCAGCCAAGGCACGGTAACTGAAGCTTTCTTT.

The chain carries TRBV30 and TRBJ1-6; no firm D call. Germline values: CDR1 GTSNPN, CDR2 SVGIG (reference sequence). Trimming removed 0 bases at V and 11 bases at J, with 8 bases between. This CDR3 has 12 residues. For the CDR3, the DNA is TGTGCCTGGAGTGTACTAGATACACCCCTCCACTTT. Its translation is CAWSVLDTPLHF.

The chain recombines TRBV29-1 with TRBJ1-2; 9 bases align to TRBD1. CDR1 SQVTM and CDR2 ANQGSEA come from the germline V gene. This CDR3 spans 15 amino acids. V dropped 5 bases and J dropped 2; count of bases not matched to a gene: 9. CDR3 residues: CSVHVRDRVNYGYTF. The CDR3 bases are TGCAGCGTTCATGTTCGGGACAGGGTAAACTATGGCTACACCTTC.

V usage is TRBV10-3 and J usage is TRBJ1-1, with D possibly TRBD1 on 5 matching bases. Germline-derived CDR1 and CDR2 are ENHRY and SYGVKD. The CDR3 runs 12 residues. V lost 5 bases and J lost 3, with 7 bases in between. DNA for the CDR3: TGTGCCATCAGTTCGGGGGACACTGAAGCTTTCTTT. The encoded protein is CAISSGDTEAFF.

The gene calls are TRBV7-2 and TRBJ1-1; D gene uncertain. Between the trimmed V and J ends, which lost 4 bases and 4 bases, there was a span of 13 bases. Germline CDR1 reads SGHTA; CDR2 reads FQGNSA. The CDR3 runs 14 residues. CDR3 protein: CASSSQPGSTEAFF. CDR3 in DNA: TGTGCCAGCAGCTCACAACCGGGATCCACTGAAGCTTTCTTT.